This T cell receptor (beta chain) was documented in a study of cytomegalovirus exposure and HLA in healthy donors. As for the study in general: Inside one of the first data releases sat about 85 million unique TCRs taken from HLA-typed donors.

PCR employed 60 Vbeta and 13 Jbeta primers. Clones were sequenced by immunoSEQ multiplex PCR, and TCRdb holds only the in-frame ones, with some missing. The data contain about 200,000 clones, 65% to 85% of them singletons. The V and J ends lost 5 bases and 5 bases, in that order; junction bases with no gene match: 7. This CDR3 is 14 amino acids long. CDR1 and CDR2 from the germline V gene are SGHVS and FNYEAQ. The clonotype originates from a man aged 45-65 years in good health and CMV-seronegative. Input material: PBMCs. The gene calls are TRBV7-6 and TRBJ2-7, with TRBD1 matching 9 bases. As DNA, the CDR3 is TGTGCCAGCAGCACGGGACAGGGTCTCGACGAGCAGTACTTC. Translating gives CASSTGQGLDEQYF.